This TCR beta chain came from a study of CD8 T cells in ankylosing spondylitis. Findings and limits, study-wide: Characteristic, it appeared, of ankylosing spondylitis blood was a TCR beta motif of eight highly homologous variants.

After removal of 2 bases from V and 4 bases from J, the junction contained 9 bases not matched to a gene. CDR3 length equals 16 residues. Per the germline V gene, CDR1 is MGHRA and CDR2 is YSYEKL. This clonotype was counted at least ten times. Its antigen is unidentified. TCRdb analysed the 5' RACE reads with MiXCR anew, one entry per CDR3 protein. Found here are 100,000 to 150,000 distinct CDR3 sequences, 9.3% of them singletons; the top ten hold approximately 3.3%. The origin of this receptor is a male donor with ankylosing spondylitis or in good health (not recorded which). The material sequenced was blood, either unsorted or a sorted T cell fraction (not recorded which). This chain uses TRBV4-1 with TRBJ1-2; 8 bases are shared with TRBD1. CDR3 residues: CASSQTPGQESYGYTF. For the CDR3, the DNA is TGCGCCAGCAGCCAAACGCCGGGACAGGAATCCTATGGCTACACCTTC.